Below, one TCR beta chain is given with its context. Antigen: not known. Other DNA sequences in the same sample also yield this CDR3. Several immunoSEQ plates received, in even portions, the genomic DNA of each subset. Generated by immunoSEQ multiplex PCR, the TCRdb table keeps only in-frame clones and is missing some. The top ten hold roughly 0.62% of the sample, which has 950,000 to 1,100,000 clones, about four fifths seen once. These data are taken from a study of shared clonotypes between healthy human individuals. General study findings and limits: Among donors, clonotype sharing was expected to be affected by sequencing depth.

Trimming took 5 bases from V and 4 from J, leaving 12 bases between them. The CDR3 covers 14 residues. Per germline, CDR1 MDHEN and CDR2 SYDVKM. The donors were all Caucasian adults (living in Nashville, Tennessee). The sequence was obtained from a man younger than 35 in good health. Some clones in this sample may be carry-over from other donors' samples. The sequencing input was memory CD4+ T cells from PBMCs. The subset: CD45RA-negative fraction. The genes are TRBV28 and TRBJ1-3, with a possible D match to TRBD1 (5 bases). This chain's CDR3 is CASSPGTRGNTIYF. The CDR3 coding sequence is TGTGCCAGCAGTCCCGGGACGCGGGGAAACACCATATATTTT.